This entry is about one T cell receptor beta chain. Its antigen is currently unknown. Germline values: CDR1 SGHRS, CDR2 YFSETQ. The CDR3 consists of 17 residues. V dropped 6 bases and J dropped 0 bases, with 16 bases sitting between them. The entry originates in a study of cytomegalovirus exposure and HLA in healthy donors. Overall study results and limits: A list of 150 or so TCR beta chains associated with cytomegalovirus was given. Reportedly, HLA-A and HLA-B alleles of most subjects were accurately predicted from TCR beta.

The primer mix had 60 Vbeta and 13 Jbeta primers. Some clones are missing from TCRdb's copy, which holds only in-frame ones; the method was immunoSEQ multiplex PCR. The sample includes 150,000 to 200,000 clones, about 80% seen only once; the top ten take 4% to 5%. The chain links TRBV5-1 to TRBJ1-6; possibly TRBD1 for D (6 bases). Sequencing was done on a sample of PBMCs. The TCR was taken from a man between 25 and 39 years old in good health and CMV-seronegative. In DNA form, the CDR3 reads TGCGCCAGCACCCCGGACAGCTTAAGCTCCTATAATTCACCCCTCCACTTT. Translated: CASTPDSLSSYNSPLHF.